Each of the 28 T cell receptor beta chains below was sequenced from the same sample in a study of shared clonotypes between healthy human individuals. Using immunoSEQ multiplex PCR, the repertoire was profiled, and TCRdb retains in-frame clones only, with some absent. Here the sample spans around 2.5 million clones, 90% to 95% being singletons. The sample consisted of naive CD4+ T cells from PBMCs. The subset is: CD45RA+ positively selected. Receptors originate from a man between 18 and 35 years old in good health. Some clones in this sample may be carry-over from other donors' samples.

This clone occurred a few times. CDR3 sequence (DNA): TGTGCCAGCTCACCAACAGGACAGGGGCTGTCCTATGGCTACACCTTC. Protein product: CASSPTGQGLSYGYTF. V is TRBV18 and J is TRBJ1-2; 9 bases are a match to TRBD1. CDR1 and CDR2 (germline): KGHSH, LQKENI. V was pared by 2 bases and J by 4 bases, with 8 bases of the junction left unmatched. This CDR3 is built from 16 residues.

The chain uses TRBV5-1 and TRBJ2-7; 7 bases map to TRBD1. V shed 1 base and J 0 bases; nucleotides not matched to a gene: 19. CDR1 SGHRS and CDR2 YFSETQ come from the germline V gene. This CDR3 comprises 20 residues. The CDR3 DNA reads TGCGCCAGCAGCTTGTGGGGGAGAGGGACAGACATGCTAAGCTCCTACGAGCAGTACTTC. Residues: CASSLWGRGTDMLSSYEQYF. Full variable domain (missing parts from reference TRBV5-1 and TRBJ2-7): KAGVTQTPRYLIKTRGQQVTLSCSPISGHRSVSWYQQTPGQGLQFLFEYFSETQRNKGNFPGRFSGRQFSNSRSEMNVSTLELGDSALYLCASSLWGRGTDMLSSYEQYFGPGTRLTVT.

V is TRBV5-4 and J is TRBJ2-2, with 8 bases aligning to TRBD1. Unmatched junction bases numbered 0, after V lost 0 bases and J lost 5 bases. The CDR3 has 14 amino acids. Germline CDR1 and CDR2: SGHNT and YYREEE (reference sequence). The CDR3 DNA reads as TGTGCCAGCAGCTTGGGACAGGGGACCGGGGAGCTGTTTTTT. Its protein is CASSLGQGTGELFF.

This chain uses TRBV19 with TRBJ1-5, with 10 bases aligning to TRBD1. Germline CDR1 is LNHDA and CDR2 is SQIVND (reference sequence). The CDR3 is 16 residues long. The V and J ends lost 3 bases and 5 bases, in that order; junction bases with no gene match: 7. The CDR3 DNA sequence: TGTGCCAGTAGTATTTTGGACAGGGGGATATATCAGCCCCAGCATTTT. Translation gives CASSILDRGIYQPQHF. The complete variable domain, with remaining parts taken from reference TRBV19 and TRBJ1-5, reads DGGITQSPKYLFRKEGQNVTLSCEQNLNHDAMYWYRQDPGQGLRLIYYSQIVNDFQKGDIAEGYSVSREKKESFPLTVTSAQKNPTAFYLCASSILDRGIYQPQHFGDGTRLSIL.

Comments on this clone: Other DNA sequences of this sample code for an identical CDR3. The chain combines TRBV19 with TRBJ2-1; 7 nucleotides align to TRBD2. CDR1 and CDR2 (germline): LNHDA, SQIVND (reference sequence). The CDR3 is made up of 16 amino acids. V was pared by 5 bases and J by 0 bases, with 7 bases of the junction left unmatched. CDR3 sequence (DNA): TGTGCCAGTAGTCGCTCTAGCGGAAGCTCCTACAATGAGCAGTTCTTC. It yields the protein CASSRSSGSSYNEQFF.

V and J are TRBV7-3 and TRBJ2-1, with D tentatively TRBD2 (6 bases). The germline CDR1 and CDR2 sequences are SGHTA and FQGTGA. Trimming took off 3 bases at V and 9 bases at J, with 9 bases between the two ends. This CDR3 comprises 12 residues. The CDR3 bases are TGTGCCAGCAGCTTCCAAGCGGGTGAGCAGTTCTTC. It encodes CASSFQAGEQFF.

The chain carries TRBV30 and TRBJ1-4; tentative D call: TRBD1 (6 bases). Germline loops: CDR1 GTSNPN, CDR2 SVGIG (reference sequence). The CDR3 is 15 residues long. V was clipped by 5 bases and J by 0 bases, with 13 bases between them. DNA of the CDR3: TGTGCCTGGCGGCCCGCAGGGGCAACTAATGAAAAACTGTTTTTT. Its translation: CAWRPAGATNEKLFF.

Only one count was recorded for this clone. The chain recombines TRBV14 with TRBJ2-7, with a possible D match to TRBD1 (5 bases). V was clipped by 1 base and J by 2 bases, with 15 bases between them. The CDR3 has 16 amino acids. Germline CDR1 reads SGHDN; CDR2 reads FVKESK. CDR3 amino acids: CASSQVSRAVAYEQYF. The CDR3 DNA sequence: TGTGCCAGCAGCCAAGTAAGCAGGGCCGTTGCCTACGAGCAGTACTTC.

J is TRBJ1-2 and V is TRBV4-3, with TRBD1 matching over 7 bases. J lost 2 bases, V lost 4 bases, and 13 bases had no gene match. CDR1 is LGHNA, CDR2 YSLEER, per germline. This CDR3 contains 17 residues. The CDR3: CASSRTLTGQSNYGYTF. The CDR3 DNA reads TGCGCCAGCAGCCGGACATTGACAGGGCAATCCAACTATGGCTACACCTTC.

The gene calls are TRBV7-2 and TRBJ1-1, with D uncertain. The V gene lost 5 bases and the J gene lost 1 base, with 17 bases spanning the gap. This CDR3 is 16 amino acids long. The V gene's germline CDR1 is SGHTA and CDR2 FQGNSA. This CDR3 reads CASSLKTPWGNTEAFF. The CDR3 DNA reads TGTGCCAGCAGCCTCAAGACCCCCTGGGGGAACACTGAAGCTTTCTTT.

This chain connects TRBV6-5 to TRBJ2-7; unclear D gene. Germline CDR1 and CDR2: MNHEY and SVGAGI. The CDR3 loop spans 15 amino acids. Trimming cost V 3 bases and J 2 bases, with 14 bases left between them. The CDR3 DNA reads TGTGCCAGCAGTTATTCCTTTGCCGCCCCCTACGAGCAGTACTTC. Translation: CASSYSFAAPYEQYF.

This chain connects TRBV19 to TRBJ2-7; 7 bases match TRBD1. The junction had 14 bases not matched to a gene; V was cut back by 6 bases and J by 0 bases. Germline CDR1 reads LNHDA; CDR2 reads SQIVND (reference sequence). CDR3 length: 17 residues. Written as DNA, the CDR3 is TGTGCCAGTAGCCCTATTGGGACAGCCAGTAGCTCCTACGAGCAGTACTTC. This codes for CASSPIGTASSSYEQYF.

The genes are TRBV4-1 and TRBJ1-6, with D hard to call. Trimming removed 0 bases at V and 7 bases at J, with 10 bases between. The CDR3 loop spans 15 amino acids. Germline CDR1 MGHRA, CDR2 YSYEKL. The CDR3 sequence: CASSQDRGFNSPLHF. The CDR3 DNA is TGCGCCAGCAGCCAAGATCGTGGCTTCAATTCACCCCTCCACTTT.

Regarding this clone: The sample holds other DNA sequences that translate to the same CDR3. V usage is TRBV5-6 and J usage is TRBJ1-1; D ambiguous. V was clipped by 0 bases and J by 1 base, with 7 bases between them. Germline CDR1 SGHDT, CDR2 YYEEEE. This CDR3 contains 14 residues. The CDR3 loop reads CASSLAPGNTEAFF. CDR3 nucleotide sequence: TGTGCCAGCAGCTTGGCCCCAGGGAACACTGAAGCTTTCTTT.

The V call is TRBV4-2, the J call TRBJ2-1; 12 nucleotides align to TRBD2. Germline CDR1 LGHNA, CDR2 YNFKEQ. This CDR3 has 15 residues. Trimming took 4 bases from V and 8 from J; bases not matched to a gene: 6. The CDR3 nucleotides are TGTGCCAGCAGCCCTAGCGGGAGGGAAGTGGATGAGCAGTTCTTC. This encodes CASSPSGREVDEQFF.

The genes are TRBV27 and TRBJ1-5; tentatively, D is TRBD1 (6 bases). Germline loops: CDR1 MNHEY, CDR2 SMNVEV (reference sequence). V lost 5 bases to trimming and J lost 6 bases, with 14 bases between them. The CDR3 loop spans 14 amino acids. DNA of the CDR3: TGTGCCAGCAGTACCGCGGGACAACCTCAGCCCCAGCATTTT. This gives the protein CASSTAGQPQPQHF.

The V and J genes are TRBV5-1 and TRBJ2-1; a possible D gene is TRBD2 (5 bases). There are 15 residues in the CDR3. CDR1 is SGHRS, CDR2 YFSETQ, per germline. Trimming took 1 base from V and 2 from J, leaving 10 bases between them. CDR3 nucleotide sequence: TGCGCCAGCAGCTTGTTCGGACTGGCCTACAATGAGCAGTTCTTC. The encoded protein is CASSLFGLAYNEQFF.

The J gene is TRBJ2-5, the V gene TRBV6-5; unclear D gene. Deletions cut 5 bases from V and 5 bases from J, with 18 bases between. CDR3 length: 15 residues. Germline V gene sequence: CDR1 MNHEY, CDR2 SVGAGI. The CDR3 DNA is TGTGCCAGCAGTAGGACCCTGGGTCTGGGGGAGACCCAGTACTTC. Its protein product is CASSRTLGLGETQYF.

This clone was recorded once. The sample has other DNA sequences that encode this CDR3 too. This CDR3 is CASSPNRGTGNTIYF. As DNA, the CDR3 is TGTGCCAGCAGCCCCAACAGGGGTACTGGAAACACCATATATTTT. The rearrangement links TRBV7-9 to TRBJ1-3, with 7 positions matching TRBD1. The CDR3 length is 15 residues. With V trimmed by 5 bases and J by 2 bases, 6 bases remained unmatched. The germline V gene has CDR1 SEHNR and CDR2 FQNEAQ (reference sequence).

V gene TRBV15 combines with J gene TRBJ1-5; D is unclear. Germline V gene data show CDR1 as LNHNV and CDR2 as YYDKDF (reference sequence). CDR3 length equals 16 residues. With 1 base removed from V and 5 bases from J, the gap between germline ends came to 15 bases. CDR3 loop: CATSRGFQEGHQPQHF. DNA of the CDR3: TGTGCCACCAGCAGAGGATTTCAGGAGGGTCATCAGCCCCAGCATTTT. Using reference TRBV15 and TRBJ1-5 for the parts outside the CDR3, the full variable domain is DAMVIQNPRYQVTQFGKPVTLSCSQTLNHNVMYWYQQKSSQAPKLLFHYYDKDFNNEADTPDNFQSRRPNTSFCFLDIRSPGLGDTAMYLCATSRGFQEGHQPQHFGDGTRLSIL.

The gene calls are TRBV4-1 and TRBJ2-1; weak D call: TRBD2 (6 bases). Germline V CDR1 and CDR2: MGHRA, YSYEKL. This CDR3 contains 16 residues. The V end lost 6 bases, the J end lost 1 base, and 16 bases lay between the germline ends. The CDR3: CASSRSGGRSYNEQFF. In nucleotides, the CDR3 is TGCGCCAGCAGTCGTAGCGGAGGCAGGTCCTACAATGAGCAGTTCTTC.

The J gene is TRBJ2-5, the V gene TRBV11-2, with D perhaps assigned TRBD1 or TRBD2 (5 bases each). Per the germline V gene, CDR1 is SGHAT and CDR2 is FQNNGV. This CDR3 is 16 amino acids long. V was clipped by 3 bases and J by 1 base, with 15 bases between them. The CDR3 loop is CASSFANLGGQETQYF. In nucleotides, the CDR3 is TGTGCCAGCAGCTTCGCGAATCTTGGGGGCCAAGAGACCCAGTACTTC.

Of note for this clone: This same CDR3 is encoded by further DNA sequences in the sample. The chain joins TRBV15 to TRBJ1-5, with 8 bases lining up with TRBD1. V lost 0 bases to trimming and J lost 7 bases; unmatched junction nucleotides: 5. This CDR3 contains 15 residues. Germline CDR1 reads LNHNV; CDR2 reads YYDKDF (reference sequence). CDR3 in DNA: TGTGCCACCAGCAGAGATGGACAGGGTAGCCAGCCCCAGCATTTT. Translation: CATSRDGQGSQPQHF.

This clone was recorded once. The chain employs TRBV11-2 and TRBJ2-1; D is unresolved. Germline CDR1 SGHAT, CDR2 FQNNGV. With 6 bases removed from V and 7 bases from J, the gap between germline ends came to 22 bases. CDR3 length: 16 residues. The CDR3 spells CASRTLVSAMWNEQFF. CDR3 nucleotides: TGTGCCAGCAGGACCCTTGTAAGCGCGATGTGGAATGAGCAGTTCTTC.

This clone was counted a single time. V gene TRBV9 combines with J gene TRBJ1-3; no clear D gene. The CDR3 is 15 residues long. Germline V gene sequence: CDR1 SGDLS, CDR2 YYNGEE. The ends were cut back, 1 base at V and 4 bases at J, with 12 bases in the middle. The CDR3 is CASSVRSQLGNTIYF. CDR3 DNA sequence: TGTGCCAGCAGCGTACGGTCGCAGTTGGGAAACACCATATATTTT.

This chain uses TRBV6-5 with TRBJ2-2, with D perhaps TRBD1 (6 bases). CDR1 is MNHEY, CDR2 SVGAGI, per germline. Trimming removed 4 bases at V and 6 bases at J, with 12 bases between. The CDR3 spans 14 residues. CDR3 in amino acids: CASSSHEGAGELFF. In DNA, the CDR3 is TGTGCCAGCAGTTCCCACGAGGGGGCCGGGGAGCTGTTTTTT.

The rearrangement joins TRBV28 to TRBJ2-1; D remains unclear. Trimming removed 3 bases from V and 7 bases from J, with 7 bases in between. The germline V gene has CDR1 MDHEN and CDR2 SYDVKM. This CDR3 spans 12 amino acids. Here the CDR3 DNA reads TGTGCCAGCAGTTTGGTCCTTAATGAGCAGTTCTTC. Amino acid sequence: CASSLVLNEQFF.

This chain connects TRBV11-3 to TRBJ2-2, with TRBD2 matching over 8 bases. V lost 5 bases and J lost 5; bases outside the gene matches: 13. Germline assignment: CDR1 SGHNT and CDR2 YENEEA. The CDR3 extends over 17 amino acids. The CDR3 sequence is CASSQGWSGSGTGELFF. In nucleotides, the CDR3 is TGTGCCAGCAGCCAGGGATGGAGCGGGAGTGGGACCGGGGAGCTGTTTTTT.